The present T cell receptor (beta chain) was sequenced within a study of metastatic and nonmetastatic thyroid tumors. Treatment of any kind had been given to no patient before thyroid surgery. In its sample, this clone was seen many times. With MiXCR, TCRdb called clones anew from the PCR reads. The sample has tens of thousands of clones, approximately 20% seen once. The clonotype was recovered from a female donor with papillary thyroid cancer or a benign thyroid nodule (not recorded which). Some clones in this sample may be carry-over from other donors' samples. The material sequenced was blood.

CDR3 sequence reads: CASSEMNTGELFF. The CDR3 DNA is TGTGCCAGCAGTGAGATGAACACCGGGGAGCTGTTTTTT. V usage is TRBV7-2 and J usage is TRBJ2-2; D is unclear. The CDR3 is 13 residues long. Germline V gene lookup returns CDR1 SGHTA and CDR2 FQGNSA. The germline V and J ends were trimmed by 6 bases and 1 base, with 6 bases remaining between them.